This record looks at one T cell receptor (beta chain) sequence and its context. Its specificity is not known. The data belong to a study of T cells in Graves' hyperthyroidism and ophthalmopathy. Overall study findings and caveats: Most thyroid clonotypes with frequency above 0.001 were detected in blood. Ophthalmopathy prediction by the model preceded onset by a median roughly 6.3 months. A model using 13 V-J features told ophthalmopathy apart from stable hyperthyroidism.

Cells are PBMCs isolated from around 9.4 ml of fresh blood. From RNA transcripts, TCR beta CDR3 regions were amplified. The TCR CDR3 was amplified in a first-round RT-PCR using the HTBI primer set. TCRdb called the multiplex PCR reads again in MiXCR, with one record for every CDR3 protein. The sample has under 600,000 distinct CDR3 sequences, approximately 16% seen once; the top ten hold more than 3%. The V end was cut by 0 bases, the J end by 1 base, with 10 bases between. CDR3 length: 15 residues. The V gene's germline CDR1 is SGHTA and CDR2 FQGNSA. The receptor was derived from a woman aged 35 to 49 with Graves' ophthalmopathy. The rearrangement links TRBV7-2 to TRBJ2-7; D may be TRBD1 (7 bases). The sequenced material came from blood. CDR3 bases: TGTGCCAGCAGCTTAGCGCAGGGGGGATCCTACGAGCAGTACTTC. Protein sequence: CASSLAQGGSYEQYF.